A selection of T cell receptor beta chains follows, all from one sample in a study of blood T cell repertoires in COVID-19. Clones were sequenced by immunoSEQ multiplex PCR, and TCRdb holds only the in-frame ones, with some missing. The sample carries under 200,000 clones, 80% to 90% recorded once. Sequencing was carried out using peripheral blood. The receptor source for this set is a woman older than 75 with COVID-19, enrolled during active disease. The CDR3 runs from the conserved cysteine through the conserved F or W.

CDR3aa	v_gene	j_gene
CASSLRQGRVSNNEQFF	TRBV6-2/TRBV6-3	TRBJ2-1
CASSREGSYNEQFF	TRBV7-3	TRBJ2-1
CASSPPRQSSGNTIYF	TRBV18	TRBJ1-3
CASSLPHLRKSHRDQPQHF	TRBV7-3	TRBJ1-5
CASSAQMSQAIGELFF	TRBV5-4	TRBJ2-2
CASSVGSGGFDGELFF	TRBV9	TRBJ2-2
CASSPTASSYNSPLHF	TRBV4-1	TRBJ1-6
CASSTPSRRRYNSPLHF	TRBV28	TRBJ1-6
CASSQTVRLAGVNEQFF	TRBV7-9	TRBJ2-1
CSAYRGNEQFF	TRBV29-1	TRBJ2-1
CATSGHVEDTQYF	TRBV3-1/TRBV3-2	TRBJ2-3
CASRGLAGTEEQYF	TRBV2	TRBJ2-7
CASSQPGQGTYNEQFF	TRBV4-3	TRBJ2-1
CASSVGPGLGLSSYNEQFF	TRBV9	TRBJ2-1
CSALGNTEAFF	TRBV29-1	TRBJ1-1
CASSIDGPGENTIYF	TRBV5-1	TRBJ1-3
CASSLVGGDTEAFF	TRBV5-1	TRBJ1-1